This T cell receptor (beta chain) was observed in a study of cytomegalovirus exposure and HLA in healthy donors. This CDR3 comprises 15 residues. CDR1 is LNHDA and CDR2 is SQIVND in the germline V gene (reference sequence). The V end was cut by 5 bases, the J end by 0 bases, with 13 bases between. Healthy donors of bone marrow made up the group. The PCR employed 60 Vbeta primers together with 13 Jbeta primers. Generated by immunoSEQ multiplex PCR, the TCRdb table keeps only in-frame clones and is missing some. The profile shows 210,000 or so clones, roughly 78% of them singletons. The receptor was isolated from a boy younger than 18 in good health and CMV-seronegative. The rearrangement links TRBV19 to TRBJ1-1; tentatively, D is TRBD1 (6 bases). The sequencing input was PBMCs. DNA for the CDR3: TGTGCCAGTAGTCCCCGCAGGGGCCTGAACACTGAAGCTTTCTTT. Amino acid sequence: CASSPRRGLNTEAFF.